The 22 T cell receptor beta chains given below trace back to one sample, sequenced in a study of response to subunit inactivated influenza vaccine. Using its own MiXCR run on the RT-PCR reads, TCRdb lists one record per CDR3 protein. The profile shows 650,000 to 800,000 distinct CDR3 sequences, approximately 13% of them singletons. The sample in question was PBMCs from blood, obtained roughly 2 weeks before vaccination. Every receptor here comes from a man aged 50-60 years who received an inactivated influenza vaccine.

The chain links TRBV15 to TRBJ1-2, with 8 bases that match TRBD1. CDR1 and CDR2 (germline): LNHNV, YYDKDF (reference sequence). The CDR3 loop spans 17 amino acids. V lost 0 bases, J lost 13 bases, and 19 bases stayed unmatched. The CDR3: CATSRDFPPGTGDSGTF. The CDR3 nucleotides read TGTGCCACCAGCAGAGATTTTCCCCCGGGGACAGGAGACTCGGGCACCTTC.

The genes are TRBV6-2 or TRBV6-3 and TRBJ1-1; no reliable D call. CDR1 and CDR2 (germline): MNHEY, SVGEGT. V lost 2 bases and J 5 bases, leaving 21 bases between the germline ends. The CDR3 loop spans 17 amino acids. DNA of the CDR3: TGTGCCAGCAGTTACCCCCCCGGGCCAACTTTCGGGACTGAAGCTTTCTTT. Its protein is CASSYPPGPTFGTEAFF.

There are a few counts of this clonotype. The J gene is TRBJ2-7, the V gene TRBV12-3 or TRBV12-4; 10 bases align to TRBD2. V was clipped by 6 bases and J by 5 bases; unmatched bases: 7. The CDR3 is 14 amino acids. CDR3 in DNA: TGTGCCAGCAGCTTCAGCGGGAGGGCAAACGAGCAGTACTTC. Protein: CASSFSGRANEQYF.

In its sample, this clonotype was seen a few times. The J gene is TRBJ2-7, the V gene TRBV6-1; no clear D. The CDR3 is 15 residues long. The ends were cut back, 6 bases at V and 3 bases at J, with 18 bases in the middle. Germline assignment: CDR1 MNHNS and CDR2 SASEGT. The CDR3 reads CASREREQGLYEQYF. The CDR3 nucleotides are TGTGCCAGCAGGGAACGCGAACAAGGCCTCTACGAGCAGTACTTC.

This clonotype was observed many times. This chain joins TRBV4-2 and TRBJ1-2, with 9 bases fitting TRBD1. Germline assignment: CDR1 LGHNA and CDR2 YNFKEQ. CDR3 size: 15 residues. The V gene end was trimmed by 6 bases and the J gene end by 0 bases; junction bases not matched to a gene: 5. Here the CDR3 reads CASRFRDRANYGYTF. In DNA form, the CDR3 reads TGTGCCAGCAGATTCCGGGACAGGGCTAACTATGGCTACACCTTC.

This clonotype was counted a few times. The rearrangement links TRBV6-2 or TRBV6-3 to TRBJ2-1, with D tentatively TRBD2 (5 bases). The CDR3 sequence is 16 residues long. V was cut by 7 bases and J by 2 bases, with 18 bases left in between. Germline V CDR1 and CDR2: MNHEY, SVGEGT. This CDR3 reads CASNTRGLAAYNEQFF. CDR3 DNA sequence: TGTGCCAGCAATACCCGGGGTCTAGCAGCCTACAATGAGCAGTTCTTC.

The chain recombines TRBV30 with TRBJ2-5; 8 positions agree with TRBD2. Germline-derived CDR1 and CDR2 are GTSNPN and SVGIG (reference sequence). J gave up 5 bases and V 2 bases, and 10 bases lay outside the gene matches. The CDR3 is 15 residues long. This CDR3 is CAWSRAGEVRETQYF. The CDR3 nucleotides read TGTGCCTGGAGTCGAGCGGGGGAGGTCCGGGAGACCCAGTACTTC.

This chain uses TRBV7-2 with TRBJ1-6, with 7 bases lining up with TRBD1. V was pared by 0 bases and J by 4 bases, with 6 bases of the junction left unmatched. The V gene's germline CDR1 is SGHTA and CDR2 FQGNSA. CDR3 length: 17 residues. CDR3 loop: CASSLATGTVYNSPLHF. CDR3 sequence (DNA): TGTGCCAGCAGCTTAGCGACCGGGACAGTTTATAATTCACCCCTCCACTTT.

This clonotype occurred a few times. The chain has TRBV10-3 and TRBJ2-3; 7 bases map to TRBD1. After removal of 3 bases from V and 4 bases from J, the junction contained 4 bases not matched to a gene. CDR1 and CDR2 (germline): ENHRY, SYGVKD. The length of the CDR3 is 14 residues. Here the CDR3 reads CAISERGRADTQYF. The CDR3 DNA reads as TGTGCCATCAGTGAAAGGGGGCGCGCAGATACGCAGTATTTT.

The genes are TRBV23-1 and TRBJ2-1; unclear D gene. TRBV23-1 is recorded as an ORF, its role being uncertain. Between the trimmed V and J ends, which lost 0 bases and 7 bases, there was a span of 19 bases. The CDR3 is 17 residues long. CDR3 nucleotide sequence: TGCGCCAGCAGTCAATCGCCGAGTTTCTGGGCGTTGAATGAGCAGTTCTTC. As protein: CASSQSPSFWALNEQFF.

The J gene is TRBJ2-3, the V gene TRBV5-1; D gene unclear. The V gene's germline CDR1 is SGHRS and CDR2 YFSETQ. V was pared by 1 base and J by 2 bases, with 14 bases between. CDR3 length equals 16 residues. This chain's CDR3 is CASSLRAVLNTDTQYF. For the CDR3, the DNA is TGCGCCAGCAGCTTGAGGGCGGTTCTGAACACAGATACGCAGTATTTT.

This clonotype turned up a few times. The chain carries TRBV4-2 and TRBJ2-1; tentatively, D is TRBD1 (5 bases). Germline V gene data show CDR1 as LGHNA and CDR2 as YNFKEQ. The ends were cut back, 4 bases at V and 0 bases at J, with 16 bases in the middle. The CDR3 runs to 17 residues. CDR3 in amino acids: CASSLSTGRGSYNEQFF. CDR3 bases: TGTGCCAGCAGCCTATCTACAGGCCGTGGCTCCTACAATGAGCAGTTCTTC.

This chain connects TRBV7-2 to TRBJ2-3, with TRBD2 as a possible D gene (6 bases). CDR1 is SGHTA and CDR2 is FQGNSA in the germline V gene. V lost 5 bases, J lost 0 bases, and 15 bases lay in between. This CDR3 contains 16 residues. The CDR3: CASSRGRGSSTDTQYF. Here the CDR3 DNA reads TGTGCCAGCAGCCGAGGGCGGGGTTCTAGCACAGATACGCAGTATTTT.

A few counts support this clonotype. This chain joins TRBV6-2 or TRBV6-3 and TRBJ1-5; D is perhaps TRBD1 (5 bases). Germline CDR1 MNHEY, CDR2 SVGEGT. Trimming left V 3 bases short and J 4 bases short, with 13 bases between. This CDR3 has 15 amino acids. CDR3 DNA sequence: TGTGCCAGCAGTTATGGACAAACCCAGAATCAGCCCCAGCATTTT. It encodes CASSYGQTQNQPQHF.

Here the CDR3 DNA reads TGTGCCACAGCACCTTCGGGGGTCTTGCACGAGCAGTACTTC. It codes for CATAPSGVLHEQYF. The chain employs TRBV3-1 and TRBJ2-7; TRBD2 might be the D (6 bases). The ends were cut back, 10 bases at V and 5 bases at J, with 21 bases in the middle. The CDR3 runs 14 residues. Per the germline V gene, CDR1 is LGHDT and CDR2 is YNNKEL (reference sequence).

This clonotype showed up just a few times. The J gene is TRBJ2-7, the V gene TRBV19, with 8 bases aligning to TRBD1. The germline CDR1 and CDR2 sequences are LNHDA and SQIVND (reference sequence). The CDR3 length is 13 residues. The ends lost 6 bases at V and 6 bases at J; junction bases unmatched: 7. CDR3 protein: CASRPGQGAEQYF. DNA for the CDR3: TGTGCCAGTAGACCCGGACAGGGCGCCGAGCAGTACTTC.

This clonotype was seen a few times. CDR3 coding DNA: TGCGCCAGCAGCCAAACCGGGACAGGGAGATACGAGCAGTACTTC. It translates to CASSQTGTGRYEQYF. The rearrangement joins TRBV4-3 to TRBJ2-7, with TRBD1 matching over 9 bases. Germline CDR1 reads LGHNA; CDR2 reads YSLEER. With 2 bases clipped from V and 4 bases from J, the junction kept 6 bases outside the gene matches. This CDR3 is built from 15 residues.

The chain uses TRBV28 and TRBJ2-1; 8 positions agree with TRBD2. The CDR3 totals 14 residues. The V and J ends lost 7 bases and 3 bases, in that order; junction bases with no gene match: 5. Germline-derived CDR1 and CDR2 are MDHEN and SYDVKM. The CDR3 DNA follows: TGTGCCAGCATACAAGCGGGGGACTACAATGAGCAGTTCTTC. Amino acid sequence: CASIQAGDYNEQFF.

The rearrangement links TRBV20-1 to TRBJ2-3; D is perhaps TRBD2 (6 bases). V was trimmed by 4 bases and J by 2 bases, leaving 16 bases between them. Germline CDR1 reads DFQATT; CDR2 reads SNEGSKA (reference sequence). CDR3 size: 15 residues. The DNA for the CDR3 is TGCAGTGCTATCTGGACTATAGGTAACACAGATACGCAGTATTTT. It codes for CSAIWTIGNTDTQYF.

This clonotype was seen more than once but under ten times. The V and J genes are TRBV7-9 and TRBJ1-2; no clear D. Germline loops: CDR1 SEHNR, CDR2 FQNEAQ (reference sequence). V was trimmed by 5 bases and J by 2 bases, leaving 15 bases between them. This CDR3 comprises 15 residues. CDR3 sequence: CASSATEDTNYGYTF. DNA for the CDR3: TGTGCCAGCAGCGCCACCGAAGACACGAACTATGGCTACACCTTC.

The chain employs TRBV18 and TRBJ2-7, with D hard to call. V was clipped by 3 bases and J by 3 bases, with 12 bases between them. Germline lookup yields CDR1 KGHSH and CDR2 LQKENI. This CDR3 is built from 14 residues. The CDR3 DNA is TGTGCCAGCTCACCTCCTTTCTTAGGCTACGAGCAGTACTTC. Translating it yields CASSPPFLGYEQYF. Supplemented by reference TRBV18 and TRBJ2-7, the full variable domain reads NAGVMQNPRHLVRRRGQEARLRCSPMKGHSHVYWYRQLPEEGLKFMVYLQKENIIDESGMPKERFSAEFPKEGPSILRIQQVVRGDSAAYFCASSPPFLGYEQYFGPGTRLTVT.

The table lists this clonotype with a few counts. V is TRBV4-1 and J is TRBJ1-5; D gene unclear. CDR1 MGHRA and CDR2 YSYEKL come from the germline V gene. The CDR3 extends over 16 amino acids. Deletions cut 4 bases from V and 4 bases from J, with 17 bases between. The chain's CDR3 is CASSLSPGFENQPQHF. CDR3 in DNA: TGCGCCAGCAGCCTAAGCCCGGGCTTTGAAAATCAGCCCCAGCATTTT.